This record looks at one T cell receptor (beta chain) sequence and its context. What it binds is unknown. The data were obtained in a study of cytomegalovirus exposure and HLA in healthy donors. Study-wide results and caveats: Sequencing likely produced, as an artifact, a cluster of highly shared sequence variants. Indistinguishability led to the exclusion of some V segments, TRBV6-2 and TRBV6-3 included.

This CDR3 contains 13 residues. V dropped 5 bases and J dropped 4; count of bases not matched to a gene: 4. Germline V CDR1 and CDR2: SEHNR, FQNEAQ (reference sequence). 60 Vbeta and 13 Jbeta primers were used in PCR. As processed by the authors: In a later analysis, of approximately 81 million unique beta chains, 9 million to 11 million appeared in at least two donors. Sequenced by immunoSEQ multiplex PCR; TCRdb stores in-frame clones only, minus some. Clone size and the V and J calls come from that table; the DNA yielded D and trimming. The table lists around 140,000 clones, around 82% of them singletons.

Material: PBMCs. The chain has TRBV7-9 and TRBJ1-1; 7 nucleotides align to TRBD1. The sequence came from a man in his forties or fifties in good health and CMV-seronegative. CDR3 nucleotides: TGTGCCAGCAGCCCACAGGGGATCACTGAAGCTTTCTTT. It translates to CASSPQGITEAFF.